This TCR beta chain was identified in a study of blood T cells in healthy people across ages. Study conclusions and caveats: Both higher diversity and more naive CD4+ cells marked long-lived donors when set against aged donors.

A second 7 to 11 cycle PCR used barcoded and J-beta primers. TCRdb called the 5' RACE reads again in MiXCR, with one record for every CDR3 protein. The sample gives 800,000 or so distinct CDR3 sequences, just under 25% of which show up once; 3.7% is in the top ten. This clonotype was detected many times. The target antigen is unknown. After removal of 6 bases from V and 3 bases from J, the junction contained 2 bases not matched to a gene. The CDR3 is 14 residues long. Germline V gives CDR1 MNHNS, CDR2 SASEGT. These data also formed part of another study, on T cells of mothers and their children.

Input material: blood. The TCR was taken from a boy younger than 18 in good health. This chain connects TRBV6-1 to TRBJ2-2, with TRBD1 matching 9 bases. The CDR3 sequence: CASRRTGDTGELFF. In DNA, the CDR3 is TGTGCCAGCAGGAGGACAGGGGACACCGGGGAGCTGTTTTTT.